Sequencing of this T cell receptor beta chain was carried out in a study of beta chain features in type 1 diabetes. The isolated RNA, all of it, was reverse transcribed, so expressed TCRB transcripts were what got sequenced. The study sequenced naive, central memory and regulatory T cell samples to an average of about 3.57 million reads. Sequencing was performed with immunoSEQ multiplex PCR; in TCRdb, only in-frame clones are kept and a portion is missing. The table lists 600,000 or so clones, about an eighth of them singletons. The study's findings and limits: TCRB CDR3s were moderately but significantly shorter in Type 1 diabetes patients in all four CD4+ subsets. Small HLA sub-analyses could not settle whether HLA shapes TCRB rearrangement. Reads derived from cDNA could over-represent cells showing high TCR expression. There were fewer insertions and more deletions at the VDJ junctions of type 1 diabetes patients.

As to this clone: Its antigen remains unidentified. Other nucleotide sequences in the sample specify the same CDR3.

This CDR3 has 14 residues. Trimming pared 2 bases from V and 1 base from J, leaving 7 bases between. Germline V gene data show CDR1 as ENHRY and CDR2 as SYGVKD. The V gene is TRBV10-3, the J gene TRBJ2-3, with D possibly matching TRBD1 (6 bases). This clonotype originated in a man younger than 35 with type 1 diabetes. The sample taken for sequencing was naive CD4+ T cells from blood. CDR3 DNA sequence: TGTGCCATCAGTGAGCCAGGGGGCACAGATACGCAGTATTTT. Encoded protein: CAISEPGGTDTQYF.